This T cell receptor beta chain was obtained from a study of T-cell reconstitution after alpha-beta-depleted transplantation in children. A few counts support this clonotype. Germline V gene lookup returns CDR1 SGHRS and CDR2 YFSETQ. J lost 6 bases, V lost 2 bases, and 7 bases had no gene match. This CDR3 is 14 amino acids long. Researchers prepared the TCRbeta library using unique molecular identifiers, the study reports. TCRdb re-called the PCR reads with MiXCR, one entry per CDR3 protein. The sample lists about 610,000 distinct CDR3 sequences; 10% to 13% were seen once. The V gene is TRBV5-1, the J gene TRBJ2-7; TRBD2 matches at 8 bases. The source is a human donor who donated a stem cell graft to a child with acute myeloid leukemia. Material: PBMCs from the stem cell graft donor, obtained from the stem cell graft. CDR3 in amino acids: CASSFTGGPREQYF. The CDR3 coding sequence is TGCGCCAGCAGCTTTACGGGAGGGCCTCGCGAGCAGTACTTC.